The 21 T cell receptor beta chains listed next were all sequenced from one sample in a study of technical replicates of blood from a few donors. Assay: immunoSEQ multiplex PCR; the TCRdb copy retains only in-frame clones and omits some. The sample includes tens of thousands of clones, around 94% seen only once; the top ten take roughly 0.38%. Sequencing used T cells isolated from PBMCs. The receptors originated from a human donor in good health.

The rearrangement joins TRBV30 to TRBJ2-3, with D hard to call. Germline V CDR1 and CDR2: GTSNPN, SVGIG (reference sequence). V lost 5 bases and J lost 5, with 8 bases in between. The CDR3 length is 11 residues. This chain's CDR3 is CAWSNGDTQYF. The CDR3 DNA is TGTGCCTGGTCTAATGGAGATACGCAGTATTTT.

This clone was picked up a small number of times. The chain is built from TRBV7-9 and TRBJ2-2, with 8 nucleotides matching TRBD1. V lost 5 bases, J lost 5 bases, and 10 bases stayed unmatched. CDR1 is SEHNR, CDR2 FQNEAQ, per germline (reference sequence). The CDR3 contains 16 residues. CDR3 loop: CASSTDRGGMTGELFF. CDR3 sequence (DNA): TGTGCCAGCAGCACTGACAGGGGAGGAATGACCGGGGAGCTGTTTTTT.

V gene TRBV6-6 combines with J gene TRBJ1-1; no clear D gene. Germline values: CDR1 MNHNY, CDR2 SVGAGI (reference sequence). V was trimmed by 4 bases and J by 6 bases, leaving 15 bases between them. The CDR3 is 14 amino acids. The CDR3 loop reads CASSSTLQTAEAFF. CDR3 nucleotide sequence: TGTGCCAGCAGTTCCACCCTACAGACGGCTGAAGCTTTCTTT.

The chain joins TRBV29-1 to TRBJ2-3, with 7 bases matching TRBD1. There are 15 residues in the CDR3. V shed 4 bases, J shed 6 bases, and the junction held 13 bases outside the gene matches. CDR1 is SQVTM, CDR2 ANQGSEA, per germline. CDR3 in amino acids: CSVGRAATGEDTQYF. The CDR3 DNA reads TGCAGCGTTGGAAGGGCAGCCACAGGGGAGGATACGCAGTATTTT.

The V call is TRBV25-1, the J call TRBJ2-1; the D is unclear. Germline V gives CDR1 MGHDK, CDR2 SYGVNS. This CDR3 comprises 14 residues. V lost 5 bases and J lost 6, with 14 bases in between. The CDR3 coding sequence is TGTGCCAGCAGTTTTAATGGTGGCAGCAATGAGCAGTTCTTC. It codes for CASSFNGGSNEQFF.

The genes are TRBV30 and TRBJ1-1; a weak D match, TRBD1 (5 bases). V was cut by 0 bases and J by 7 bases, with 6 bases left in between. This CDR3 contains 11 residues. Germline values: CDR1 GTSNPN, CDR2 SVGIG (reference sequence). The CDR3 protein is CAWSVGVEAFF. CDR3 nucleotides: TGTGCCTGGAGTGTAGGGGTTGAAGCTTTCTTT. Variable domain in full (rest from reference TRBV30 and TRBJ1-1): SQTIHQWPATLVQPVGSPLSLECTVEGTSNPNLYWYRQAAGRGLQLLFYSVGIGQISSEVPQNLSASRPQDRQFILSSKKLLLSDSGFYLCAWSVGVEAFFGQGTRLTVV.

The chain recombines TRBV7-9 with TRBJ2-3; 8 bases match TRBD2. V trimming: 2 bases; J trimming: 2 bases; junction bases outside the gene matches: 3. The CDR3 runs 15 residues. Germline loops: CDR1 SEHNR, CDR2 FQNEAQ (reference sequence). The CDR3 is CASSLPTSATDTQYF. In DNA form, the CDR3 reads TGTGCCAGCAGCTTACCGACTAGCGCCACAGATACGCAGTATTTT.

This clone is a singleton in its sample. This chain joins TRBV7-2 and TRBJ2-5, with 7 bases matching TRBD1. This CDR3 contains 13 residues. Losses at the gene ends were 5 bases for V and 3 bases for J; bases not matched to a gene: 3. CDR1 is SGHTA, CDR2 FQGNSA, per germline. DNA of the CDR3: TGTGCCAGCAGCGTCAGGGGGAAAGAGACCCAGTACTTC. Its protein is CASSVRGKETQYF. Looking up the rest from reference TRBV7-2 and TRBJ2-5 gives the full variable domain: GAGVSQSPSNKVTEKGKDVELRCDPISGHTALYWYRQSLGQGLEFLIYFQGNSAPDKSGLPSDRFSAERTGGSVSTLTIQRTQQEDSAVYLCASSVRGKETQYFGPGTRLLVL.

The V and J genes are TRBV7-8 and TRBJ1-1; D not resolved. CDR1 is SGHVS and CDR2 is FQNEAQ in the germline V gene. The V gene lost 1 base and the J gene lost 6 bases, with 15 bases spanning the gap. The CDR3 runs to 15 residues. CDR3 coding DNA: TGTGCCAGCAGCTTAGAGTTGTCTCCTCCGGCTGAAGCTTTCTTT. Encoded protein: CASSLELSPPAEAFF.

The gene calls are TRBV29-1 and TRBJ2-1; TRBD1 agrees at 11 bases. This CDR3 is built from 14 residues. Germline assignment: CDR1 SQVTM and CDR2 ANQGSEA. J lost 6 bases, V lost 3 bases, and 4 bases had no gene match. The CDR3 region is CSVDIGTGGNEQFF. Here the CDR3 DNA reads TGCAGCGTTGATATCGGGACAGGGGGCAATGAGCAGTTCTTC.

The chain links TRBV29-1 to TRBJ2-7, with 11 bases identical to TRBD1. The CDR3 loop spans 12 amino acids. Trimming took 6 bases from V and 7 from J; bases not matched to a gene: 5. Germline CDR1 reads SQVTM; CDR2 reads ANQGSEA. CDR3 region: CSVADRGLEQYF. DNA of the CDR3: TGCAGCGTCGCGGACAGGGGGCTTGAGCAGTACTTC.

CDR3 residues: CASSPLDRVFGYTF. The CDR3 coding sequence is TGTGCCAGCAGCCCCTTGGACAGGGTATTTGGCTACACCTTC. J is TRBJ1-2 and V is TRBV27; 8 bases agree with TRBD1. The germline CDR1 and CDR2 sequences are MNHEY and SMNVEV (reference sequence). The CDR3 runs 14 residues. J gave up 7 bases and V 6 bases, and 10 bases lay outside the gene matches.

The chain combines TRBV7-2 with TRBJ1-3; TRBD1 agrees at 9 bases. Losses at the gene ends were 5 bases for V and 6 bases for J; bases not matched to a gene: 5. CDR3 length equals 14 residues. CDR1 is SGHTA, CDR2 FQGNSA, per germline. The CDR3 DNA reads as TGTGCCAGCAGCCCCCGGGACAGGGCAAACACCATATATTTT. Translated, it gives CASSPRDRANTIYF.

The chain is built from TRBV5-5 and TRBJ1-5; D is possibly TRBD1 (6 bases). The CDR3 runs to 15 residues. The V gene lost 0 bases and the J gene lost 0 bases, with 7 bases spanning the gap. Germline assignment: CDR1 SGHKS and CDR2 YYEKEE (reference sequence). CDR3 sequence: CASSLGTVSNQPQHF. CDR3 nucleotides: TGTGCCAGCAGCTTGGGGACAGTTAGCAATCAGCCCCAGCATTTT.

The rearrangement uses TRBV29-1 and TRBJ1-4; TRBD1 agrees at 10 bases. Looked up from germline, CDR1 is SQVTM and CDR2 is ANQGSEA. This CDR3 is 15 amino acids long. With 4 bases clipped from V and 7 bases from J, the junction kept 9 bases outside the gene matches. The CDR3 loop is CSVGTGGIDGEKLFF. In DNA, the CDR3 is TGCAGCGTTGGGACAGGGGGGATAGACGGTGAAAAACTGTTTTTT.

The CDR3 nucleotides are TGCGCCAGCAGCCAAAGGATCCGGGAGCTTCCCGATGAGCAGTTCTTC. It is translated as CASSQRIRELPDEQFF. V and J are TRBV4-3 and TRBJ2-1, with a possible D match to TRBD2 (6 bases). CDR1 and CDR2 from the germline V gene are LGHNA and YSLEER. The CDR3 covers 16 residues. Deletions cut 2 bases from V and 8 bases from J, with 19 bases between.

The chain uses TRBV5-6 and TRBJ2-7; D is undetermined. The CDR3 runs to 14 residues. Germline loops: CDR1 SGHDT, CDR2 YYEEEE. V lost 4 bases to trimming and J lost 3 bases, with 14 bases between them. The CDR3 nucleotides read TGTGCCAGCAGCCCCGAGAACCGCCTCTACGAGCAGTACTTC. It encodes CASSPENRLYEQYF.

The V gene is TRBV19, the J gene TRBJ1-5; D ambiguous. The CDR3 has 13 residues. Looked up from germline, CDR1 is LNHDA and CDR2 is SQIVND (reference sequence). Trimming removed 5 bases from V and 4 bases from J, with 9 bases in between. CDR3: CASSAHWNQPQHF. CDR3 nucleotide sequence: TGTGCCAGTAGTGCCCACTGGAATCAGCCCCAGCATTTT.

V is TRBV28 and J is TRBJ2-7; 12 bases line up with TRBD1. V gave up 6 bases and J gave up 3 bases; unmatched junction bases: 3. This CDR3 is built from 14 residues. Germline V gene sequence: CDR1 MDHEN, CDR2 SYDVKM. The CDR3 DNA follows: TGTGCCAGCAGGGGACAGGGGGCGTTCTACGAGCAGTACTTC. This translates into CASRGQGAFYEQYF.

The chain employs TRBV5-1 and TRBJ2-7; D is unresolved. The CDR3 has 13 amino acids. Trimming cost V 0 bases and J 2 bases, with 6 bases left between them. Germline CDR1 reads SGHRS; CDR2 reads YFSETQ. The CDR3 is CASSLDRAYEQYF. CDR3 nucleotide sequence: TGCGCCAGCAGCTTGGACAGAGCCTACGAGCAGTACTTC.

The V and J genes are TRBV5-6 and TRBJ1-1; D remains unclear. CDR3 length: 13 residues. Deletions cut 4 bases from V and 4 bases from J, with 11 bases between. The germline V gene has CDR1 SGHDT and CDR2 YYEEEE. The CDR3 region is CASSIAQATEAFF. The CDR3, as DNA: TGTGCCAGCAGCATAGCGCAAGCCACTGAAGCTTTCTTT. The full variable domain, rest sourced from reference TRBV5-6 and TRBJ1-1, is DAGVTQSPTHLIKTRGQQVTLRCSPKSGHDTVSWYQQALGQGPQFIFQYYEEEERQRGNFPDRFSGHQFPNYSSELNVNALLLGDSALYLCASSIAQATEAFFGQGTRLTVV.